This is a list of T cell receptor beta chains from one sample in a study of T cell responses to AZD1222 COVID-19 vaccine. Produced via immunoSEQ multiplex PCR; TCRdb's table is partial and in-frame only. Here the sample spans roughly 65,000 clones, over 60% being singletons. The sequenced sample was peripheral blood, obtained on day 0 of AZD1222 vaccination. The receptors shown here come from an adult in good health. The CDR3 runs from the conserved cysteine through the conserved F or W. The D gene is left open where the match is weak. Expanded clones are given a class, and other clones once, few, many or no size at all.

clone size	D gene	V gene	CDR3 length	J gene	CDR3 DNA	CDR3 protein
-	TRBD1	TRBV5-1	16	TRBJ1-6	TGCGCCAGCAGCTTATCCATGGACAGGAACGATTCACCCCTCCACTTT	CASSLSMDRNDSPLHF
-	-	TRBV6-4	14	TRBJ2-2	TGTGCCAGCAGTCAGGGACGGAACACCGGGGAGCTGTTTTTT	CASSQGRNTGELFF
-	-	TRBV5-5	14	TRBJ1-1	TGTGCCAGCAGCTTGTGGGGGCAGAACACTGAAGCTTTCTTT	CASSLWGQNTEAFF
once	-	TRBV5-4	14	TRBJ2-5	TGTGCCAGCAGCCCAGCCGGCCGGCAAGAGACCCAGTACTTC	CASSPAGRQETQYF
-	-	TRBV2	15	TRBJ2-1	TGTGCCAGCACGGCGGCGGGGAGCTCCTACAATGAGCAGTTCTTC	CASTAAGSSYNEQFF
-	-	TRBV30	16	TRBJ1-4	TGTGCCTGGAGTCAGCTGGCGTCTTCAACTAATGAAAAACTGTTTTTT	CAWSQLASSTNEKLFF
-	TRBD1	TRBV5-1	16	TRBJ2-7	TGCGCCAGCAGCGAATCCGGGACAGGGATTTCCTACGAGCAGTACTTC	CASSESGTGISYEQYF
once	-	TRBV20-1	11	TRBJ2-7	TGCAGTGCTAGAGTGGATAACCAGCAGTACTTC	CSARVDNQQYF
-	-	TRBV3-1/TRBV3-2	16	TRBJ2-7	TGTGCCAGCAGCCAAGATCTCTTCACAGGAGCCTACGAGCAGTACTTC	CASSQDLFTGAYEQYF
few	TRBD1	TRBV30	13	TRBJ1-5	TGTGCCTGGCAGACAGGGACACATCAGCCCCAGCATTTT	CAWQTGTHQPQHF
-	-	TRBV19	11	TRBJ2-7	TGTGCCAGTAGTCAGGGGTCCGAGCAGTACTTC	CASSQGSEQYF
-	TRBD1	TRBV4-1	15	TRBJ1-5	TGCGCCAGCAGCCCCATGACAGGGTTAATTCAGCCCCAGCATTTT	CASSPMTGLIQPQHF
once	TRBD2	TRBV3-1/TRBV3-2	15	TRBJ2-3	TGTGCCAGCAGCCAAGGAGCGGGGGGCACAGATACGCAGTATTTT	CASSQGAGGTDTQYF
-	-	TRBV15	16	TRBJ1-4	TGTGCCACCAGCAGAGCGTACTGGGCAACTAATGAAAAACTGTTTTTT	CATSRAYWATNEKLFF
-	-	TRBV6-2/TRBV6-3	14	TRBJ2-3	TGTGCCAGCAGTTACGCGGGGGCCACAGATACGCAGTATTTT	CASSYAGATDTQYF
few	-	TRBV2	13	TRBJ1-2	TGTGCCAGCATAACACAGGGCTTGGGTGGCTACACCTTC	CASITQGLGGYTF
few	-	TRBV5-6	13	TRBJ1-2	TGTGCCAGCAGCTGGGGAGGGGGTTCTCGCTACACCTTC	CASSWGGGSRYTF
-	-	TRBV25-1	14	TRBJ1-1	TGTGCCAGCAGTGGGGGATACATGAACACTGAAGCTTTCTTT	CASSGGYMNTEAFF
-	-	TRBV2	14	TRBJ2-7	TGTGCCAGCAGTGGCTTTGGCAGGGTGATCGAGCAGTACTTC	CASSGFGRVIEQYF
-	-	TRBV28	13	TRBJ2-3	TGTGCCAGCAGTCCGCCTAGCACAGATACGCAGTATTTT	CASSPPSTDTQYF
-	TRBD1	TRBV10-3	14	TRBJ2-7	TGTGCCATCAGTGAAAGGGACAGCTCCTACGAGCAGTACTTC	CAISERDSSYEQYF
-	-	TRBV5-4	12	TRBJ2-7	TGTGCCAGCAACAAAGACGGCTACGAGCAGTACTTC	CASNKDGYEQYF
-	-	TRBV19	13	TRBJ1-1	TGTGCCAGTAGTATAGTGGCGGACACTGAAGCTTTCTTT	CASSIVADTEAFF
-	-	TRBV18	13	TRBJ2-1	TGTGCCAGCTCACCACGGGCCGCCAATGAGCAGTTCTTC	CASSPRAANEQFF
-	-	TRBV6-4	14	TRBJ1-5	TGTGCCAGCAGTGACAAGGGCGGCAATCAGCCCCAGCATTTT	CASSDKGGNQPQHF
-	-	TRBV7-9	13	TRBJ1-1	TGTGCCAGCGCTACAAAATCGGAGGGTAGGGCTTTCTTT	CASATKSEGRAFF
-	-	TRBV9	11	TRBJ1-5	TGTGCCAGCAGCGTCTATCAGCCCCAGCATTTT	CASSVYQPQHF
-	-	TRBV6-4	13	TRBJ1-1	TGTGCCAGCAGTGACCGGGACAACACTGAAGCTTTCTTT	CASSDRDNTEAFF
-	TRBD2	TRBV6-4	15	TRBJ2-5	TGTGCCAGCAGTCAATCGTCTAGCGGGGGGGAGACCCAGTACTTC	CASSQSSSGGETQYF
-	-	TRBV11-2	14	TRBJ2-1	TGTGCCAGCAGCTTAAAGCCCAGGAACAATGAGCAGTTCTTC	CASSLKPRNNEQFF
-	-	TRBV19	15	TRBJ1-6	TGTGCCAGTAGTATTCTGGGACCGGGGGATTCACCCCTCCACTTT	CASSILGPGDSPLHF
-	-	TRBV5-1	14	TRBJ1-1	TGCGCCAGCAGCTTGGAGATACCGAACACTGAAGCTTTCTTT	CASSLEIPNTEAFF